This T cell receptor (beta chain) was identified in a study of shared clonotypes between healthy human individuals. Study-level background: Three plates were used per donor for CD4 naive, three for CD4 memory, two for CD8 naive and one for CD8 memory.

This CDR3 comprises 15 residues. The germline V gene encodes CDR1 MDHEN and CDR2 SYDVKM. J lost 4 bases, V lost 6 bases, and 7 bases had no gene match. Naive CD8 populations comprised CD45RO-negative cells positively selected for CCR7, excluding terminally differentiated effector memory CD45RA+ cells. Within Nashville, Tennessee resided all donors, each a Caucasian adult. Assay used: immunoSEQ multiplex PCR; TCRdb lists only in-frame clones, some missing. The sample contains 2 million to 2.5 million clones, just over 90% of which appear only once. The origin of this receptor is a man aged 18 to 35 in good health. Some clones in this sample may be carry-over from other donors' samples. Sequences were obtained from naive CD8+ T cells from PBMCs. V is TRBV28 and J is TRBJ1-5; 9 bases align to TRBD1. CDR3 in amino acids: CASSPGTGLNQPQHF. As DNA, the CDR3 is TGTGCCAGCAGCCCCGGGACAGGGTTGAATCAGCCCCAGCATTTT. Looking up the rest from reference TRBV28 and TRBJ1-5 gives the full variable domain: DVKVTQSSRYLVKRTGEKVFLECVQDMDHENMFWYRQDPGLGLRLIYFSYDVKMKEKGDIPEGYSVSREKKERFSLILESASTNQTSMYLCASSPGTGLNQPQHFGDGTRLSIL.